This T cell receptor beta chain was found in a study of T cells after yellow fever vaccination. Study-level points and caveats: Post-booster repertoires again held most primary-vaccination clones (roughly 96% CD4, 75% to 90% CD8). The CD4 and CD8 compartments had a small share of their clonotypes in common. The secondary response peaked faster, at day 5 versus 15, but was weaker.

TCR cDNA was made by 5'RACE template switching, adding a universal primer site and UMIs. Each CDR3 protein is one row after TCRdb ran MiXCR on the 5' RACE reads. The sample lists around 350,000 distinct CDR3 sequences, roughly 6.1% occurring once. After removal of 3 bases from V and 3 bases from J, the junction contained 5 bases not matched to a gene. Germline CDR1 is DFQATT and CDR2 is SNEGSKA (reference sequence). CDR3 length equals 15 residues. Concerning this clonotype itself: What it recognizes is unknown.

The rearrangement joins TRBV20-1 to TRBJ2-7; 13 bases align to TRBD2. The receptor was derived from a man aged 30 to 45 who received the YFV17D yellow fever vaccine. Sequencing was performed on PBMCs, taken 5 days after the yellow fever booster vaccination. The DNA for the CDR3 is TGCAGTGCTAGTCTAGGACTAGCGGGAGTCTACGAGCAGTACTTC. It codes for CSASLGLAGVYEQYF.